This entry lists 10 T cell receptor beta chains sequenced from one sample in a study of cytomegalovirus exposure and HLA in healthy donors. The PCR used 60 Vbeta and 13 Jbeta primers. The assay was immunoSEQ multiplex PCR, and TCRdb's table has in-frame clones only and misses some. This table holds about 110,000 clones, 65% to 85% found once. Sequencing was performed on PBMCs. Receptors were obtained from a male donor in good health and CMV-seropositive.

This clone was counted a few times. The rearrangement joins TRBV5-1 to TRBJ2-7, with 9 positions matching TRBD1. The ends lost 4 bases at V and 3 bases at J; junction bases unmatched: 5. This CDR3 contains 14 residues. Per germline, CDR1 SGHRS and CDR2 YFSETQ. CDR3 sequence reads: CASSLGQGFYEQYF. For the CDR3, the DNA is TGCGCCAGCAGCCTGGGACAGGGCTTCTACGAGCAGTACTTC. Variable domain in full (rest from reference TRBV5-1 and TRBJ2-7): KAGVTQTPRYLIKTRGQQVTLSCSPISGHRSVSWYQQTPGQGLQFLFEYFSETQRNKGNFPGRFSGRQFSNSRSEMNVSTLELGDSALYLCASSLGQGFYEQYFGPGTRLTVT.

The J gene is TRBJ2-1, the V gene TRBV28; 9 bases agree with TRBD1. The CDR3 loop spans 15 amino acids. Germline lookup yields CDR1 MDHEN and CDR2 SYDVKM. V shed 4 bases and J 6 bases; nucleotides not matched to a gene: 7. CDR3 region: CASSSPWTGVNEQFF. The CDR3 coding sequence is TGTGCCAGCAGTTCCCCCTGGACAGGGGTCAATGAGCAGTTCTTC.

This clone was seen only once. The J gene is TRBJ1-2, the V gene TRBV6-6, with D possibly being TRBD1 (6 bases). V lost 5 bases and J 9 bases, leaving 16 bases between the germline ends. CDR1 is MNHNY, CDR2 SVGAGI, per germline (reference sequence). This CDR3 is built from 13 residues. CDR3 sequence reads: CASSGTNGQRYTF. CDR3 DNA: TGTGCCAGCAGTGGTACAAACGGACAGCGCTACACCTTC.

The rearrangement links TRBV15 to TRBJ2-2; a possible D gene is TRBD2 (6 bases). Germline CDR1 and CDR2: LNHNV and YYDKDF (reference sequence). V was trimmed by 3 bases and J by 5 bases, leaving 10 bases between them. The CDR3 length is 14 residues. CDR3 in DNA: TGTGCCACCAGCAGGCCCGGGGGAACCGGGGAGCTGTTTTTT. Its translation: CATSRPGGTGELFF.

This sequence joins TRBV12-5 and TRBJ1-1; 8 bases line up with TRBD1. V gave up 2 bases and J gave up 2 bases; unmatched junction bases: 22. The CDR3 length is 21 residues. Germline V gives CDR1 LGHNT, CDR2 FRNRAP. The CDR3 loop reads CASGLTTRRTGSKGTNTEAFF. The DNA of the CDR3 is TGTGCTAGTGGTTTGACTACTCGAAGGACAGGGTCGAAGGGGACAAACACTGAAGCTTTCTTT.

The rearrangement links TRBV25-1 to TRBJ2-7, with a possible D match to TRBD2 (5 bases). The V and J ends lost 2 bases and 5 bases respectively, with 16 bases between them. The CDR3 is 15 amino acids. Germline loops: CDR1 MGHDK, CDR2 SYGVNS. The CDR3 DNA reads TGTGCCAGCAGTGAACCGGGAAGAAGCAGCGACGAGCAGTACTTC. Its protein is CASSEPGRSSDEQYF.

This chain joins TRBV21-1 and TRBJ1-5. TRBV21-1 is a pseudogene locus. This CDR3 is built from 16 residues. CDR3 DNA sequence: TGTGCCAGCAGCAAAGTGAGCTCGGCCGGAGATCAGCCCCAGAATTTT. Encoded protein: CASSKVSSAGDQPQNF.

The chain couples TRBV28 to TRBJ2-1; D is possibly TRBD2 (6 bases). V lost 5 bases to trimming and J lost 0 bases, with 14 bases between them. This CDR3 spans 16 amino acids. Germline V gene data show CDR1 as MDHEN and CDR2 as SYDVKM. The CDR3 region is CASSPSTRYSYNEQFF. The CDR3, as DNA: TGTGCCAGCAGTCCATCGACTAGGTACTCCTACAATGAGCAGTTCTTC.

In nucleotides, the CDR3 is TGTGCCAGCAGAAATACAGGGTTTGCAAACTATGGCTACACCTTC. This sequence encodes CASRNTGFANYGYTF. The chain joins TRBV6-5 to TRBJ1-2; D may be TRBD1 (6 bases). V dropped 6 bases and J dropped 2 bases, with 16 bases sitting between them. The CDR3 sequence is 15 residues long. The germline V gene has CDR1 MNHEY and CDR2 SVGAGI.

The chain carries TRBV13 and TRBJ1-4; unclear D gene. CDR3 length: 13 amino acids. Germline V CDR1 and CDR2: PRHDT, FYEKMQ (reference sequence). Trimming removed 0 bases at V and 7 bases at J, with 6 bases between. The CDR3 is CASSLGQFEKLFF. CDR3 sequence (DNA): TGTGCCAGCAGCTTAGGACAGTTTGAAAAACTGTTTTTT. The whole variable domain, filled in from reference TRBV13 and TRBJ1-4, reads AAGVIQSPRHLIKEKRETATLKCYPIPRHDTVYWYQQGPGQDPQFLISFYEKMQSDKGSIPDRFSAQQFSDYHSELNMSSLELGDSALYFCASSLGQFEKLFFGSGTQLSVL.